Listed below are T cell receptor beta chains from one sample, sequenced in a study of shared clonotypes between healthy human individuals. TCRdb keeps only in-frame clones here, not all; method: immunoSEQ multiplex PCR. In the table there are about a million clones, 65% to 80% of which are singletons. Sequencing input: memory CD4+ T cells sorted from blood. Receptors originate from a man younger than 35 in good health. Each CDR3 is given with its conserved first and last residue. The D gene is left open where the match is weak. For some rows the clone size is stated as once, few or many, or as a class when expanded; others skip it.

CDR3 protein: CAISDRQGELGTEAFF; CDR3 DNA: TGTGCCATCAGTGACCGCCAGGGGGAATTAGGCACTGAAGCTTTCTTT; V gene: TRBV10-3; D gene: TRBD1; J gene: TRBJ1-1; clone size: .
CDR3 protein: CASSLGQGTPKHEQYF; CDR3 DNA: TGTGCCAGCAGCTTAGGTCAAGGGACACCGAAGCACGAGCAGTACTTC; V gene: TRBV7-2; D gene: .; J gene: TRBJ2-7; clone size: .
CDR3 protein: CASSYGPTEAFF; CDR3 DNA: TGTGCCAGCAGCTACGGACCAACTGAAGCTTTCTTT; V gene: TRBV7-9; D gene: .; J gene: TRBJ1-1; clone size: many
CDR3 protein: CASSERLAGYNEQFF; CDR3 DNA: TGCGCCAGCAGTGAGCGACTAGCGGGGTACAATGAGCAGTTCTTC; V gene: TRBV10-1; D gene: TRBD2; J gene: TRBJ2-1; clone size: .
CDR3 protein: CASSQNPGQGAEKLFF; CDR3 DNA: TGCGCCAGCAGCCAAAACCCGGGACAGGGGGCTGAAAAACTGTTTTTT; V gene: TRBV5-1; D gene: TRBD1; J gene: TRBJ1-4; clone size: .
CDR3 protein: CASSRPGPGETQYF; CDR3 DNA: TGTGCTAGCAGCAGACCGGGGCCCGGGGAGACCCAGTACTTC; V gene: TRBV7-7; D gene: .; J gene: TRBJ2-5; clone size: .
CDR3 protein: CASRDRAVYQPQHF; CDR3 DNA: TGTGCCAGCCGAGATAGGGCAGTATATCAGCCCCAGCATTTT; V gene: TRBV2; D gene: .; J gene: TRBJ1-5; clone size: .
CDR3 protein: CAWSVRGGNQPQHF; CDR3 DNA: TGTGCCTGGAGTGTACGTGGGGGAAATCAGCCCCAGCATTTT; V gene: TRBV30; D gene: .; J gene: TRBJ1-5; clone size: .
CDR3 protein: CASSRTSGRTGELFF; CDR3 DNA: TGTGCCAGCAGTCGGACTAGCGGACGCACCGGGGAGCTGTTTTTT; V gene: TRBV6-4; D gene: TRBD2; J gene: TRBJ2-2; clone size: .
CDR3 protein: CASSQDIQGREFF; CDR3 DNA: TGTGCCAGCAGCCAAGATATCCAGGGCAGAGAGTTCTTC; V gene: TRBV14; D gene: .; J gene: TRBJ2-1; clone size: .
CDR3 protein: CASSQEGLGRLEQYF; CDR3 DNA: TGCGCCAGCAGCCAAGAAGGCCTAGGGAGGCTCGAGCAGTACTTC; V gene: TRBV4-1; D gene: .; J gene: TRBJ2-7; clone size: .
CDR3 protein: CASSARWGDTQYF; CDR3 DNA: TGTGCCAGCAGTGCACGGTGGGGAGATACGCAGTATTTT; V gene: TRBV6-1; D gene: .; J gene: TRBJ2-3; clone size: .
CDR3 protein: CATEERTGSYEQYF; CDR3 DNA: TGTGCCACGGAGGAGAGGACAGGATCCTACGAGCAGTACTTC; V gene: TRBV10-3; D gene: TRBD1; J gene: TRBJ2-7; clone size: .
CDR3 protein: CASSEGPPEQFF; CDR3 DNA: TGTGCCAGCAGTGAAGGTCCCCCTGAGCAGTTCTTC; V gene: TRBV6-1; D gene: .; J gene: TRBJ2-1; clone size: .
CDR3 protein: CAWSRFGTSYNSPLHF; CDR3 DNA: TGTGCCTGGAGTAGGTTTGGGACATCCTATAATTCACCCCTCCACTTT; V gene: TRBV30; D gene: .; J gene: TRBJ1-6; clone size: .
CDR3 protein: CASSLRGTGQENEQFF; CDR3 DNA: TGTGCCAGCTCCCTCCGGGGGACAGGGCAGGAAAATGAGCAGTTCTTC; V gene: TRBV18; D gene: TRBD1; J gene: TRBJ2-1; clone size: .
CDR3 protein: CASSLASPDTQYF; CDR3 DNA: TGTGCCAGCAGCTTAGCCTCGCCAGATACGCAGTATTTT; V gene: TRBV7-9; D gene: .; J gene: TRBJ2-3; clone size: .
CDR3 protein: CASSQVAMANYGYTF; CDR3 DNA: TGCGCCAGCAGCCAAGTAGCTATGGCTAACTATGGCTACACCTTC; V gene: TRBV4-1; D gene: .; J gene: TRBJ1-2; clone size: once
CDR3 protein: CASSPQGWGLTYNEQFF; CDR3 DNA: TGTGCCAGCAGCCCTCAAGGGTGGGGACTAACGTACAATGAGCAGTTCTTC; V gene: TRBV7-2; D gene: TRBD2; J gene: TRBJ2-1; clone size: .
CDR3 protein: CASSVAFQFGTGELFF; CDR3 DNA: TGTGCCAGCAGCGTAGCATTTCAGTTCGGAACCGGGGAGCTGTTTTTT; V gene: TRBV9; D gene: .; J gene: TRBJ2-2; clone size: .
CDR3 protein: CASSQGAGNGYTF; CDR3 DNA: TGTGCCAGCAGCCAAGGGGCAGGGAATGGCTACACCTTC; V gene: TRBV4-2; D gene: .; J gene: TRBJ1-2; clone size: few
CDR3 protein: CASSLADINSPLHF; CDR3 DNA: TGTGCCAGCAGCTTAGCGGACATCAATTCACCCCTCCACTTT; V gene: TRBV7-8; D gene: .; J gene: TRBJ1-6; clone size: .
CDR3 protein: CASRVDSNEQFF; CDR3 DNA: TGTGCCAGCAGAGTGGACAGTAATGAGCAGTTCTTC; V gene: TRBV2; D gene: .; J gene: TRBJ2-1; clone size: .
CDR3 protein: CASGLATGNTYNEQFF; CDR3 DNA: TGTGCTAGTGGTCTCGCCACAGGGAACACCTACAATGAGCAGTTCTTC; V gene: TRBV12-5; D gene: .; J gene: TRBJ2-1; clone size: .
CDR3 protein: CASSLAGAGLNTGELFF; CDR3 DNA: TGTGCCAGCAGCTTAGCTGGAGCGGGACTCAACACCGGGGAGCTGTTTTTT; V gene: TRBV7-6; D gene: TRBD2; J gene: TRBJ2-2; clone size: .
CDR3 protein: CASSLSTGEGYTF; CDR3 DNA: TGTGCCAGCAGTTTATCGACAGGGGAGGGCTACACCTTC; V gene: TRBV28; D gene: TRBD1; J gene: TRBJ1-2; clone size: .
CDR3 protein: CASSVTGGASGGYTF; CDR3 DNA: TGTGCCAGCAGCGTGACAGGGGGGGCGTCAGGTGGCTACACCTTC; V gene: TRBV6-5; D gene: TRBD1; J gene: TRBJ1-2; clone size: .
CDR3 protein: CAWRKTSGTSGGRQFF; CDR3 DNA: TGTGCCTGGAGGAAAACATCCGGGACTAGCGGGGGTAGGCAGTTCTTC; V gene: TRBV30; D gene: TRBD2; J gene: TRBJ2-1; clone size: .
CDR3 protein: CASSSGTQPQHF; CDR3 DNA: TGTGCCAGCAGCTCAGGGACCCAGCCCCAGCATTTT; V gene: TRBV6-6; D gene: .; J gene: TRBJ1-5; clone size: .
CDR3 protein: CASLGQGASPLHF; CDR3 DNA: TGTGCCAGCCTAGGACAGGGAGCCTCACCCCTCCACTTT; V gene: TRBV2; D gene: TRBD1; J gene: TRBJ1-6; clone size: few
CDR3 protein: CASSLSRTGINYGYTF; CDR3 DNA: TGTGCCAGCAGCTTATCGCGGACAGGCATTAACTATGGCTACACCTTC; V gene: TRBV7-2; D gene: TRBD1; J gene: TRBJ1-2; clone size: .
CDR3 protein: CASSRTDYGYTF; CDR3 DNA: TGTGCCAGCTCACGGACTGACTATGGCTACACCTTC; V gene: TRBV18; D gene: .; J gene: TRBJ1-2; clone size: once
CDR3 protein: CASSLMGGDTQYF; CDR3 DNA: TGTGCCAGCAGCTTAATGGGGGGGGATACGCAGTATTTT; V gene: TRBV11-2; D gene: TRBD2; J gene: TRBJ2-3; clone size: .
CDR3 protein: CASSYRAQGSYGYTF; CDR3 DNA: TGTGCCAGCAGTTACAGGGCGCAGGGCTCCTATGGCTACACCTTC; V gene: TRBV6-5; D gene: .; J gene: TRBJ1-2; clone size: .
CDR3 protein: CASSEVSPGLAGGAHTQYF; CDR3 DNA: TGTGCCAGCAGTGAAGTATCCCCGGGACTAGCGGGAGGGGCGCATACGCAGTATTTT; V gene: TRBV6-1; D gene: TRBD2; J gene: TRBJ2-3; clone size: .
CDR3 protein: CASTPVYGASGGASADTQYF; CDR3 DNA: TGTGCCAGCACCCCCGTCTACGGGGCTAGCGGGGGGGCCAGTGCAGATACGCAGTATTTT; V gene: TRBV28; D gene: TRBD2; J gene: TRBJ2-3; clone size: .
CDR3 protein: CATSAGSSGNTIYF; CDR3 DNA: TGTGCCACCAGCGCAGGGAGCTCTGGAAACACCATATATTTT; V gene: TRBV15; D gene: .; J gene: TRBJ1-3; clone size: .
CDR3 protein: CASSPGTGEAFF; CDR3 DNA: TGCGCCAGCAGCCCAGGGACAGGCGAAGCTTTCTTT; V gene: TRBV5-1; D gene: TRBD1; J gene: TRBJ1-1; clone size: few
CDR3 protein: CASSLAVLSEKLFF; CDR3 DNA: TGTGCCAGCAGCTTAGCGGTCTTGTCTGAAAAACTGTTTTTT; V gene: TRBV7-6; D gene: .; J gene: TRBJ1-4; clone size: .
CDR3 protein: CSAVPSGANVLTF; CDR3 DNA: TGCAGCGCCGTCCCTTCTGGGGCCAACGTCCTGACTTTC; V gene: TRBV29-1; D gene: .; J gene: TRBJ2-6; clone size: .
CDR3 protein: CASSRQGDSPLHF; CDR3 DNA: TGTGCCAGTAGCAGACAGGGGGATTCACCCCTCCACTTT; V gene: TRBV19; D gene: TRBD1; J gene: TRBJ1-6; clone size: .
CDR3 protein: CASSPDLNTEAFF; CDR3 DNA: TGTGCCAGCAGCCCTGACTTGAACACTGAAGCTTTCTTT; V gene: TRBV9; D gene: .; J gene: TRBJ1-1; clone size: .
CDR3 protein: CASSTDANEKLFF; CDR3 DNA: TGTGCCAGCAGCACGGACGCTAATGAAAAACTGTTTTTT; V gene: TRBV5-5; D gene: .; J gene: TRBJ1-4; clone size: .
CDR3 protein: CASSRGQGSYYEQYF; CDR3 DNA: TGTGCCAGCAGCCGAGGACAGGGGTCTTACTACGAGCAGTACTTC; V gene: TRBV7-2; D gene: TRBD1; J gene: TRBJ2-7; clone size: .
CDR3 protein: CASTPSGRRTDTQYF; CDR3 DNA: TGTGCCAGCACCCCTAGCGGGAGGCGCACAGATACGCAGTATTTT; V gene: TRBV7-2; D gene: TRBD2; J gene: TRBJ2-3; clone size: .
CDR3 protein: CAWSVRRGRGQPQHF; CDR3 DNA: TGTGCCTGGAGTGTACGGCGGGGAAGAGGGCAGCCCCAGCATTTT; V gene: TRBV30; D gene: .; J gene: TRBJ1-5; clone size: .
CDR3 protein: CASSPPGEQYF; CDR3 DNA: TGTGCCAGCAGCCCCCCGGGCGAGCAGTACTTC; V gene: TRBV6-6; D gene: .; J gene: TRBJ2-7; clone size: few
CDR3 protein: CASSAALAGGGDTQYF; CDR3 DNA: TGCGCCAGCAGCGCCGCACTAGCGGGGGGGGGAGATACGCAGTATTTT; V gene: TRBV5-1; D gene: TRBD2; J gene: TRBJ2-3; clone size: .
CDR3 protein: CASSVGLASYNEQFF; CDR3 DNA: TGTGCCAGCAGCGTAGGGCTAGCGTCCTACAATGAGCAGTTCTTC; V gene: TRBV9; D gene: .; J gene: TRBJ2-1; clone size: .
CDR3 protein: CASSYGPQETQYF; CDR3 DNA: TGTGCCAGCAGCTACGGACCTCAAGAGACCCAGTACTTC; V gene: TRBV7-8; D gene: .; J gene: TRBJ2-5; clone size: .
CDR3 protein: CASRDPGQGGYTF; CDR3 DNA: TGTGCCAGCAGGGACCCGGGACAGGGCGGCTACACCTTC; V gene: TRBV6-6; D gene: TRBD1; J gene: TRBJ1-2; clone size: .
CDR3 protein: CASSRSSGTDEQYF; CDR3 DNA: TGTGCCAGCAGCCGAAGTAGCGGGACGGACGAGCAGTACTTC; V gene: TRBV7-9; D gene: TRBD2; J gene: TRBJ2-7; clone size: .
CDR3 protein: CASSRQDRNYGYTF; CDR3 DNA: TGTGCCAGCAGTAGACAGGATCGAAACTATGGCTACACCTTC; V gene: TRBV6-1; D gene: .; J gene: TRBJ1-2; clone size: .
CDR3 protein: CAWSVPGVYEQYF; CDR3 DNA: TGTGCCTGGAGTGTTCCGGGAGTCTACGAGCAGTACTTC; V gene: TRBV30; D gene: .; J gene: TRBJ2-7; clone size: .
CDR3 protein: CSASQASSYNEQFF; CDR3 DNA: TGCAGCGCCTCTCAAGCGAGCTCCTACAATGAGCAGTTCTTC; V gene: TRBV29-1; D gene: .; J gene: TRBJ2-1; clone size: .